This T cell receptor beta chain is drawn from a study of shared clonotypes between healthy human individuals. Background on the study: The study drew on two women and three men aged 18 to 49 as donors.

CD45RO-negative CD8 cells positively selected for CCR7 made up the naive population, which excluded terminally differentiated effector memory CD45RA+ cells. Study outcomes and limitations: Clonotypes which were not shared had lower generation probabilities than clonotypes that all four donors shared. Among several donors, roughly 5% of naive CD4 clonotypes were found in common.

CDR1 and CDR2 from the germline V gene are SGHDN and FVKESK. The CDR3 has 16 amino acids. V trimming: 3 bases; J trimming: 6 bases; junction bases outside the gene matches: 10. TCRdb's table, derived via immunoSEQ multiplex PCR, lists solely in-frame clones and lacks some. The repertoire holds 600,000 or so clones, roughly 98% seen once, with 0.3% in the top ten. Details on this clone: The antigen remains unidentified.

The V gene is TRBV14, the J gene TRBJ2-3, with 9 bases aligning to TRBD2. The receptor was derived from a man aged 25-45 years in good health. The source material was naive CD8+ T cells sorted from blood. The CDR3 is CASSQIGREGPDTQYF. DNA of the CDR3: TGTGCCAGCAGCCAGATTGGGCGGGAGGGCCCCGATACGCAGTATTTT.